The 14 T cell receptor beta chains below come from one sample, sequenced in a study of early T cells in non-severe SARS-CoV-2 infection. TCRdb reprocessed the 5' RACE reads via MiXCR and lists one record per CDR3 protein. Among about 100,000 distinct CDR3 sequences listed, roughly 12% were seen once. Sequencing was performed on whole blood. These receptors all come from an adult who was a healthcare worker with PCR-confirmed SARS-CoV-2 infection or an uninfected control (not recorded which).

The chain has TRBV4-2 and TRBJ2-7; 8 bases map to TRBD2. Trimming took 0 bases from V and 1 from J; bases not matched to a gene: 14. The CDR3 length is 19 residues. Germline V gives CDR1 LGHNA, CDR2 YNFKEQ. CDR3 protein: CASSQDLSSGRSGSYEQYF. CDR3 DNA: TGTGCCAGCAGCCAAGATTTGAGCAGCGGGAGATCAGGATCCTACGAGCAGTACTTC.

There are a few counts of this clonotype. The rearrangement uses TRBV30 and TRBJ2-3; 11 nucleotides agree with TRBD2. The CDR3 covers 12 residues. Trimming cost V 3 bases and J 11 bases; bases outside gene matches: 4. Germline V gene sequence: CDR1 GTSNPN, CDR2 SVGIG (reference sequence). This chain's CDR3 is CAWRGTSGRQYF. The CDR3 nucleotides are TGTGCCTGGAGGGGTACTAGCGGGAGGCAGTATTTT.

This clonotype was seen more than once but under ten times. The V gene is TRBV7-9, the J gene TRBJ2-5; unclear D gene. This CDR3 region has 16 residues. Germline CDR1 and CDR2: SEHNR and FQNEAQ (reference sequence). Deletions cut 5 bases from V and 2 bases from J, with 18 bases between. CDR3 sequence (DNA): TGTGCCAGCAGCCTCCCTATTTTGGAGACACAAGAGACCCAGTACTTC. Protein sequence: CASSLPILETQETQYF.

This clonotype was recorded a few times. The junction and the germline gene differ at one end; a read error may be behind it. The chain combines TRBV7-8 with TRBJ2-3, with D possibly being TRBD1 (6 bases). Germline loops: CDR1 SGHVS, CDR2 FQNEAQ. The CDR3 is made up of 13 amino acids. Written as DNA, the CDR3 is TGTGCCAGCAGCTTAGCCATTAACTACAGGGTGATCTTT. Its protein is CASSLAINYRVIF.

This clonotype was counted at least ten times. CDR3 in DNA: TGCGCCAGCAGCCAAGAGGACCCCAGCCTTTTCTACGAGCAGTACTTC. Translated: CASSQEDPSLFYEQYF. This chain links TRBV4-1 with TRBJ2-7; unclear D gene. This CDR3 region has 16 residues. With 0 bases removed from V and 3 bases from J, the gap between germline ends came to 15 bases. Germline loops: CDR1 MGHRA, CDR2 YSYEKL.

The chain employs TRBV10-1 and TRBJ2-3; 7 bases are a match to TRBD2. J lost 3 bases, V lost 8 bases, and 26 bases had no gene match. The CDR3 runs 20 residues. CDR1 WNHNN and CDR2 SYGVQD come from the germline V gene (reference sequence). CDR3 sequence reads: CASFQAPGREFKPRTDTQYF. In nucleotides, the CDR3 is TGCGCCAGCTTCCAAGCCCCGGGGCGGGAGTTCAAGCCGAGGACAGATACGCAGTATTTT.

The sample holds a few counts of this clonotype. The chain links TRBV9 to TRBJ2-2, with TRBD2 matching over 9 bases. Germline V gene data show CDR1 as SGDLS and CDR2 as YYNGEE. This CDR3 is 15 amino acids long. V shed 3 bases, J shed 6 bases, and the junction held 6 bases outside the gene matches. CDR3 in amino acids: CASSGGTSSSGELFF. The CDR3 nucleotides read TGTGCCAGCAGCGGAGGGACTAGCTCCTCCGGGGAGCTGTTTTTT.

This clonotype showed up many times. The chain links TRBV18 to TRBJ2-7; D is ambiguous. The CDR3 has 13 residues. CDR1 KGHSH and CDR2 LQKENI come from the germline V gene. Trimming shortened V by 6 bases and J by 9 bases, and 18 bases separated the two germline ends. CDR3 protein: CASSPDPNLAQYF. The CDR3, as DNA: TGTGCCAGCTCTCCCGACCCAAACTTGGCGCAGTACTTC.

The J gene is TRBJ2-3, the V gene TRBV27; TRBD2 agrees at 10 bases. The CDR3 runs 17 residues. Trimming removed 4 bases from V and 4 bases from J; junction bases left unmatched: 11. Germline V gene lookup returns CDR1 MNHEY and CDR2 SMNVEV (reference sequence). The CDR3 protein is CASSSPFSGRYPDTQYF. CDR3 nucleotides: TGTGCCAGCAGTTCACCCTTTAGCGGGAGGTACCCAGATACGCAGTATTTT.

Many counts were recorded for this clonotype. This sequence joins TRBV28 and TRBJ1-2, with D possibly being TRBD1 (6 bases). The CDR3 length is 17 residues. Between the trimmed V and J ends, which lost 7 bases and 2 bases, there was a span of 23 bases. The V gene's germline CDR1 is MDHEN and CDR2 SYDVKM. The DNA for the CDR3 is TGTGCCAGCACCGCCCTGGACAGTCCTAGCTTAAACTATGGCTACACCTTC. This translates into CASTALDSPSLNYGYTF.

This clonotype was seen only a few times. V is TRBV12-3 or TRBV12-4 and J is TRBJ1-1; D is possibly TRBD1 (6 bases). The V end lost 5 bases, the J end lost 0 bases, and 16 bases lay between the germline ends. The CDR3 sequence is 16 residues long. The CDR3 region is CASSRPGALMNTEAFF. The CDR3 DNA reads TGTGCCAGCAGTCGTCCGGGGGCCCTAATGAACACTGAAGCTTTCTTT.

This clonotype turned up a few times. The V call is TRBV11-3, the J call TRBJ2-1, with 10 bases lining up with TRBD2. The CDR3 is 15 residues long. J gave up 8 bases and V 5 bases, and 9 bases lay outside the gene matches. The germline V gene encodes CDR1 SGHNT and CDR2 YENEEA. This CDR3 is CASSLRLAGAHEQFF. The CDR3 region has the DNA TGTGCCAGCAGCCTACGGCTAGCGGGAGCCCATGAGCAGTTCTTC.

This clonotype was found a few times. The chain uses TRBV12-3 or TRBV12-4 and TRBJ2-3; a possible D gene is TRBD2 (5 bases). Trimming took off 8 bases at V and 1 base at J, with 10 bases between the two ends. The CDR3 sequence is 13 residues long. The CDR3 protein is CASGQRGTDTQYF. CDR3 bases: TGTGCCAGCGGCCAGAGGGGCACAGATACGCAGTATTTT.

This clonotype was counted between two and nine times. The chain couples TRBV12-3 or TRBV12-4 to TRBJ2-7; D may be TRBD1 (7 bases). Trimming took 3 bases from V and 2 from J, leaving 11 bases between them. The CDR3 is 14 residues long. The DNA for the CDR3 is TGTGCCAGCAGTTTTGGGGGGACAGCCTACGAGCAGTACTTC. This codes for CASSFGGTAYEQYF.